This T cell receptor beta chain was recovered during a study of cytomegalovirus exposure and HLA in healthy donors (dated by TCRdb to 2016 to 2017). A note on the overall study: According to an earlier analysis of 550 to 750 of the donors, 150 million to 200 million T cells yielded 95 million to 140 million unique TCR beta sequences and around 280 Gb of sequence data. Donor age, sex, ethnicity and CMV serostatus were compiled together with the repertoire data. Rather than using new phenotypic data, the later analysis identified candidate immune exposures from TCR beta sequences and from how often those sequences occurred across donors. Because of strong linkage in the cohort, 4 to 6 DR-DQ haplotypes were treated as single units for association and clustering. Typing coverage varied by locus: roughly 620-640 donors for A, B, C, DRB1 and DQB1; approximately 500 for DQA1; over 600 for DPA1; around 450 for DPB1. Among the approximately 400 genotyped donors, under 90% belonged to the genetic ancestry cluster associated with self-reported Caucasian donors. In an earlier analysis of 550 to 700 of the donors, high-throughput TCR beta sequencing was used to judge whether each TCR beta V gene segment behaved as functional or pseudogenic. Every repertoire in the discovery cohort had been generated on one and the same sequencing platform. A later analysis re-examined previously published TCR beta repertoires from about 700 donors and added high-resolution HLA genotyping to investigate patterns of TCR occurrence. High-throughput TCR immunosequencing, statistical association of individual TCRs with disease status, and machine learning were combined to predict cytomegalovirus infection status. Along with the roughly 700-subject first cohort, a separate validation cohort of around 120 different subjects was used. Among some 410 genotyped donors of the cohort, an average of about 240,000 unique TCR beta nucleotide sequences were sequenced per donor, roughly 18% of them non-productive. About 320 gigabases of sequencing data and approximately 93 million unique TCR sequences were included in an early release covering about 600 HLA-typed donors. The study aimed to test whether cataloging public T cell receptors could reveal signatures of past pathogen exposure. The study used immunosequencing to profile the T cell repertoires of more than 650 subjects and linked those repertoires to cytomegalovirus serostatus. Genome-wide SNP genotypes for about 65% of the 666 donors were used in a later genetic analysis, which treated that subset as a discovery cohort. HLA typing covered class I and class II loci at four-digit resolution. Summary of the overall study and its limitations: Linkage disequilibrium might explain the correlated functional status among segregating V segments, but an unknown experimental factor could not be ruled out. While some public TCRs were present in many individuals, most TCR sequences turned up only very rarely across donors. HLA typing was unavailable for some donors at each locus, so association tests used only the typed subset. According to a later analysis, parvovirus B19, influenza, CMV and Epstein-Barr virus appeared linked to several top co-occurrence clusters. The 87-base-pair reads could not distinguish some IMGT-functional V segments, including TRBV6-2 and TRBV6-3, so those segments were excluded. A cluster of highly shared sequence variants was judged likely to represent a technical artifact of the sequencing pipeline. In vitro tests confirmed that a few of the cytomegalovirus-associated TCR beta chains recognize cytomegalovirus antigens. In an earlier analysis of about 600 of the donors, most TCR beta V segments appeared in productive rearrangements about 90% or about 30% of the time, broadly matching IMGT annotations. In a later analysis, the rate of TCR association differed among HLA loci, with DRB1 alleles having the most associated TCRs and HLA-C alleles having the fewest. In a later analysis, most CMV-associated TCR beta chains were found to appear HLA-restricted, with HLA associations seemingly driven largely by CMV exposure. In the study, about 150 TCR beta chains were listed as associated with cytomegalovirus. The only immune exposure information available for the cohort was CMV serostatus. The classifier was reported to diagnose cytomegalovirus status with high specificity and sensitivity in both the original and validation cohorts. In a later analysis, HLA-associated TCR beta chains were found to be more clonally expanded and to have lower generation probabilities than equally common non-associated chains. The authors suggested that the approach could potentially be extended to other disease states and immunological phenotypes. In this cohort, only TCR beta chains were sequenced, and detectable features were limited by the absence of alpha or paired-chain data. A further reported finding was that TCR beta sequences accurately predicted the HLA-A and HLA-B alleles for most subjects in the first cohort. Because counts were too low, about 15 rarely observed V segments, including chromosome 9 orphons, were left out of the earlier analysis of over 550 of the donors. In a later genetic analysis, a missense DCLRE1C variant was associated with V-gene and J-gene trimming of TCR beta chains, and the association was replicated in an independent cohort. When HLA alleles, especially DR and DQ, strongly co-occurred, attributing TCR associations to individual alleles was difficult. Presence/absence analyses assumed roughly uniform sequencing depth across donors, an assumption that may not hold. Compared with the approximately 670-donor mean, donors in an Asian-associated ancestry cluster had fewer N-insertions in productive TCRs, according to a later genetic analysis. At a false discovery rate of 0.05, a later analysis linked under 20,000 TCR beta sequences to specific HLA alleles.

The cohort was made up of about 610 healthy bone marrow donors. At the time of sampling, all cohort members were nominally healthy, though unrecorded immune exposures were likely present. The donor tested CMV seronegative, placing the donor among the 350 or so seronegative members of the cohort. A peripheral blood sample was provided by each donor, and peripheral blood mononuclear cells were used for TCR beta sequencing. Genomic DNA extraction from the blood cell samples was performed with the Qiagen DNeasy Blood Extraction Kit. Note on this clone: Its target antigen remains unknown. No base quality information exists; no much larger clone differs at one position.

Library prep was done by the immunoSEQ multiplex PCR assay. The multiplex PCR relied on a mix of 60 forward primers for TCR Vbeta segments and 13 reverse primers for TCR Jbeta segments. A multiplex PCR assay on genomic DNA amplified the CDR3 region of rearranged TCR beta genes. The Illumina HiSeq System was used to sequence the amplified TCR beta libraries as 87-base-pair reads. As for the authors' bioinformatics: In a later analysis, about 80 million unique TCR beta chains were counted across the 690 or so repertoires, and about 9.9 million of these chains were shared by at least two donors. Raw reads were error-corrected and collapsed into unique sequences by a nearest-neighbor algorithm in which closely related sequences were merged to remove PCR and sequencing errors. Alignment of CDR3 sequences to IMGT reference sequences was used to assign V, D and J gene segments. For a sequence to be retained, a match of at least six nucleotides was required to both a V gene segment and a J gene segment. Rearrangements were classified as productive when the CDR3 lacked stop codons and remained in frame with V and J, and all other rearrangements were classified as non-productive. CDR3 was defined according to IMGT convention as the region running from the second conserved V-encoded cysteine to the conserved J-encoded phenylalanine. Sequences without an unambiguous match to a single V gene segment were excluded from the earlier analysis of several hundred of the donors. In an earlier analysis of approximately 500 of the donors, a V segment was called functional when productive rearrangements were above 56.7%, and segregating when the standard deviation between donors exceeded 5%. A statistical classification framework was built for diagnosing cytomegalovirus status from the catalog of TCR beta chain sequences. V and J gene assignment, in a later analysis, came from comparing TCR nucleotide sequences with IMGT/GENE-DB human TR gene sequences. A later analysis assigned CDR3 sequences and most-parsimonious VDJ recombination scenarios with the TCRdist pipeline. A later analysis defined each TCR beta chain by its CDR3 amino acid sequence plus V-gene family, and excluded reads lacking a unique V-gene family. As a way to deal with suspected cross-contamination and a sequencing artifact, a later analysis dropped roughly 620 nucleotide sequences that were highly shared and had low generation probability. In a later analysis, a clonal expansion index was calculated for each public chain from normalized within-repertoire ranks of inferred template counts. A later analysis computed generation probabilities with a VDJ recombination model fitted to out-of-frame rearrangements, and checked the results against IGoR. In a later analysis, TCR-TCR, TCR-HLA and TCR-CMV co-occurrence was scored with hypergeometric tests, and a repertoire-size bias correction was applied to TCR pairs. False discovery rates were estimated in a later analysis by permuting HLA or CMV assignments 20 times. In a later analysis, co-occurring TCRs were grouped using DBSCAN, and TCRdist sequence similarity was added for clustering within HLA-allele-positive subsets. For co-occurrence clustering, repertoires with fewer than 30,000 or more than 120,000 public chains were excluded, along with 5 or 6 repertoires with anomalous nucleotide sharing. Sourced from immuneACCESS, this table was stored by TCRdb with only in-frame sequences that have V and J called. A share of the clones is absent; for the studies checked, an unresolved V gene accounts for under half, and the remainder has no known explanation. The DNA was the basis for D and trimming; V, J and clone size are from that table. The sample profile shows around 180,000 clones; approximately 81% of them were found once. The top ten constitute 2.4% of the sample.

The CDR3 holds 16 amino acids from the cysteine to the phenylalanine. The retained sequence is limited to the CDR3, 48 bases, with the frame set at the first base. Taken from the germline V gene (reference sequence), the CDR1 and CDR2 loops are SGHNT and YYREEE. Trimming takes 4 bases off V and 0 bases off J; junction bases not matched to a gene: 7. The sequence links TRBV5-4 to TRBJ2-3; 8 junctional bases match TRBD2. The clonotype comes from a male donor in good health and CMV-seronegative. The specimen sequenced was PBMCs. The CDR3 protein is CASSNQGGGSTDTQYF. The base sequence is TGTGCCAGCAGCAATCAAGGCGGGGGGAGCACAGATACGCAGTATTTT.